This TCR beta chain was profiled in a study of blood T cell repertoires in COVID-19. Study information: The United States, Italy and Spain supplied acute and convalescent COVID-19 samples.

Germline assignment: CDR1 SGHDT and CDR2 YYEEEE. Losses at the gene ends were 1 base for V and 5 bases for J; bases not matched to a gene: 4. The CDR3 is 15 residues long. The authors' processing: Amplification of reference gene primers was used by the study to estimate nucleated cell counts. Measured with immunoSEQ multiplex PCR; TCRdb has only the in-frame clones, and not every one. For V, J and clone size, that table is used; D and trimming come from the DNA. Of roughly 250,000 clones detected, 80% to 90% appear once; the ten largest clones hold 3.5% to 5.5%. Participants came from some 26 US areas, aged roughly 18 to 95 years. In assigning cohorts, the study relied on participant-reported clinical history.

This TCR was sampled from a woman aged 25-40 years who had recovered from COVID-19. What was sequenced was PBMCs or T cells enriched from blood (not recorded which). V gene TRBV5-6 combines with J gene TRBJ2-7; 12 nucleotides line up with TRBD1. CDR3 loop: CASSLPGQGANEQYF. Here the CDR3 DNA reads TGTGCCAGCAGCTTGCCGGGACAGGGGGCAAACGAGCAGTACTTC.